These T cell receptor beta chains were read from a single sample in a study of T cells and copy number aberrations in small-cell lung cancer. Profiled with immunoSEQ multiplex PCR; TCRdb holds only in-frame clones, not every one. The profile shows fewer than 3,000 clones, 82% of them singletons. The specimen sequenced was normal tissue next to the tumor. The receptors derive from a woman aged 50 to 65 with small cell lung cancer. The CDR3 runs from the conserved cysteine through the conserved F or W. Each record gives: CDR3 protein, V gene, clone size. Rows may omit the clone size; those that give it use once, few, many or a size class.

CASIADAGLTGELFF,TRBV4-1,-
CASSPSQATNEKLFF,TRBV18,-
CASRQDGNYGYTF,TRBV5-1,-
CASSSPAEFYGYTF,TRBV7-2,few
CASSSTGGSEQYF,TRBV7-9,-
CASSPATVGGYTF,TRBV18,-
CASNRQGDTQYF,TRBV27,once
CASSLVEDRGSDTQYF,TRBV7-8,-
CASSTDSGRGETQYF,TRBV2,-
CASSSYRGLDEKLFF,TRBV2,few
CASSLAWTGGASTQYF,TRBV27,-
CASSKQQSSYEQYF,TRBV19,-
CASSSTTGHQPQHF,TRBV28,-
CASSQGRFGYTF,TRBV6-5,-
CASSLKGSNQPQHF,TRBV4-1,-
CASNRQGATEAFF,TRBV6-1,-
CASSQAPGLAGGDSEQYF,TRBV14,-
CASSCCGGGTEAFF,TRBV28,-
CASAALGANEQFF,TRBV7-8,once
CASSVQGLSNEKLFF,TRBV5-1,-